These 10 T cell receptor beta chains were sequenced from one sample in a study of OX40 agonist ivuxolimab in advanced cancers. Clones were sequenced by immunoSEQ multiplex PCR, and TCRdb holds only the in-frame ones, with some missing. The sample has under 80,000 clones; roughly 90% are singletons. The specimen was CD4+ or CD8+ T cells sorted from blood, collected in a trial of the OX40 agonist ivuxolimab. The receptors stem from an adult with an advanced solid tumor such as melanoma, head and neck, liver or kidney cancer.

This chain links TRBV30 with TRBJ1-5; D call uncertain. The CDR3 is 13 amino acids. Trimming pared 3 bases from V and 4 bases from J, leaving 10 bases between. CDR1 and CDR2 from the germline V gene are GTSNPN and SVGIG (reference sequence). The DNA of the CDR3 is TGTGCCTGGAGCCCCTGGACGAATCAGCCCCAGCATTTT. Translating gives CAWSPWTNQPQHF.

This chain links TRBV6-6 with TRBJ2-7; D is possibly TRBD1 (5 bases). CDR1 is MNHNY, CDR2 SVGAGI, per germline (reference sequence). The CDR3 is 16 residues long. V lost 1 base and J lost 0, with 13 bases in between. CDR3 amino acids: CASSYYWADTSYEQYF. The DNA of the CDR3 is TGTGCCAGCAGTTACTATTGGGCGGACACCTCCTACGAGCAGTACTTC.

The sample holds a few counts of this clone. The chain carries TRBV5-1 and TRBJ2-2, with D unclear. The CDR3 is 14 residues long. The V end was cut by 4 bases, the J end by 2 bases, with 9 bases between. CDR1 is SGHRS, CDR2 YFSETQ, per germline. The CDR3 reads CASSIRHNTGELFF. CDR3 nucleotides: TGCGCCAGCAGCATCCGACATAACACCGGGGAGCTGTTTTTT.

The CDR3 DNA is TGTGCCAGCAGCATGGGACTAGCGGGGGCCTCCTACGAGCAGTACTTC. Its translation is CASSMGLAGASYEQYF. This chain links TRBV7-8 with TRBJ2-7, with TRBD2 identical over 14 bases. Per germline, CDR1 SGHVS and CDR2 FQNEAQ. This CDR3 contains 16 residues. Trimming removed 5 bases from V and 0 bases from J; junction bases left unmatched: 3.

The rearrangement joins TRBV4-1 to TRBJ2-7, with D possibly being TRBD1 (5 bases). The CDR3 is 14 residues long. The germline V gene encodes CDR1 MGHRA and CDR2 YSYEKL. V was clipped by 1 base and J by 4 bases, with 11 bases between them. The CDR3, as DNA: TGCGCCAGCAGCCAAGTCCCCCAGGGATACGAGCAGTACTTC. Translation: CASSQVPQGYEQYF.

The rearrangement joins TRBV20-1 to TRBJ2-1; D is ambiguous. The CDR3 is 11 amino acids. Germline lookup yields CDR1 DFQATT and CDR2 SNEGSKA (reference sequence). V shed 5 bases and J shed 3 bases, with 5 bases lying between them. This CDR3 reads CSAPHYNEQFF. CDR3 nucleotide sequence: TGCAGTGCTCCTCACTACAATGAGCAGTTCTTC.

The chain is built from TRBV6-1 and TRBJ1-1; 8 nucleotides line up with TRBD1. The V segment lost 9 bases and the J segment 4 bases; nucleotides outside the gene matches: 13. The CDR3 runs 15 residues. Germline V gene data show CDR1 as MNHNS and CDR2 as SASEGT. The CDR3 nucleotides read TGTGCCAGTACTCAACACAGGGGGAACCCCACTGAAGCTTTCTTT. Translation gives CASTQHRGNPTEAFF.

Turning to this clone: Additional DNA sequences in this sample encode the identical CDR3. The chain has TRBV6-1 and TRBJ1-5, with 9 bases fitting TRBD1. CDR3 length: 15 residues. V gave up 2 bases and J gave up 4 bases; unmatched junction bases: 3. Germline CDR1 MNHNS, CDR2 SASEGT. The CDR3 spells CASSEFGQGNQPQHF. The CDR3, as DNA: TGTGCCAGCAGTGAATTCGGACAGGGGAATCAGCCCCAGCATTTT.

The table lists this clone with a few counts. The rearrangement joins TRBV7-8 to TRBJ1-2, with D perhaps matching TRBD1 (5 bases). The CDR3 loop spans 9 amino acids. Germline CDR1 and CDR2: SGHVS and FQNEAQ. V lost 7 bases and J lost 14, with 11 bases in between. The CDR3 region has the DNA TGTGCCAGCATCCCTCGGGGGACCTTC. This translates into CASIPRGTF.

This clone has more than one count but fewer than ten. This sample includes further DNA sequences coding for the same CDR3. This CDR3 reads CASTESGTEAFF. The DNA for the CDR3 is TGCGCCAGCACGGAATCGGGCACTGAAGCTTTCTTT. J is TRBJ1-1 and V is TRBV5-1; D is undetermined. V lost 6 bases to trimming and J lost 4 bases, with 10 bases between them. The CDR3 has 12 amino acids. Per the germline V gene, CDR1 is SGHRS and CDR2 is YFSETQ. The variable domain in full, completed from reference TRBV5-1 and TRBJ1-1, reads KAGVTQTPRYLIKTRGQQVTLSCSPISGHRSVSWYQQTPGQGLQFLFEYFSETQRNKGNFPGRFSGRQFSNSRSEMNVSTLELGDSALYLCASTESGTEAFFGQGTRLTVV.